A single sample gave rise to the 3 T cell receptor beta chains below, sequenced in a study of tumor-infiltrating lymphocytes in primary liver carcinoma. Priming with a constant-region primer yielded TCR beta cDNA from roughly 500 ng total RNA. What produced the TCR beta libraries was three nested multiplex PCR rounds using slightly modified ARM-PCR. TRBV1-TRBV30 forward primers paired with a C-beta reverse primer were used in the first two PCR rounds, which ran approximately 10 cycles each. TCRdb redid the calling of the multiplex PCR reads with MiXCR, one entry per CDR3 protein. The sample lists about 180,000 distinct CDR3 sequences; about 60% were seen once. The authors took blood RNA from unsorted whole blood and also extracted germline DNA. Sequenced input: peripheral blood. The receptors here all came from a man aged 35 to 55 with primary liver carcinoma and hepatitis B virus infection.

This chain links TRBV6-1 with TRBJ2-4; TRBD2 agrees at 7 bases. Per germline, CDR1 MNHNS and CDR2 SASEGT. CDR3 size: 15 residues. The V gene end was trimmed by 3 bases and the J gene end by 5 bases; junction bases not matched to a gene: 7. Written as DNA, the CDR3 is TGTGCCAGCAGTGAGTGGCGGGAGAGCCAAAACATTCAGTACTTC. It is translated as CASSEWRESQNIQYF.

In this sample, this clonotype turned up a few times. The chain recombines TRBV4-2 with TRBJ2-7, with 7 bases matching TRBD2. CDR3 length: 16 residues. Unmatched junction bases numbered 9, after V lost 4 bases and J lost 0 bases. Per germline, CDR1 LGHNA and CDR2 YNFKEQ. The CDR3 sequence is CASSPIAGDLSYEQYF. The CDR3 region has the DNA TGTGCCAGCAGCCCGATAGCGGGCGACCTCTCCTACGAGCAGTACTTC.

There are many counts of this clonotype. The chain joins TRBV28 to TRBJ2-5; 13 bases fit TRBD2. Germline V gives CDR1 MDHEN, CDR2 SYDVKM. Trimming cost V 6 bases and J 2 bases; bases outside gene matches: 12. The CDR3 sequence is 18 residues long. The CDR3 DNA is TGTGCCAGCAGACTAACTAGCGGGAGGGGTCGGAGGCAAGAGACCCAGTACTTC. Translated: CASRLTSGRGRRQETQYF.